This section outlines one T cell receptor beta chain sequence together with its context. Its antigen is still unknown. The data derive from a study of breast tumors, draining lymph nodes, adjacent tissues. Study findings and constraints: Compared with lymph nodes, tumors were less diverse; compared with nontumor tissue, more.

Using its own MiXCR run on the multiplex PCR reads, TCRdb lists one record per CDR3 protein. The table records about 89,000 distinct CDR3 sequences, approximately 30% of them present only once. Breast cancer patients provided tissue from their axillary draining lymph nodes. The sequencing sample was made of axillary lymph node tissue. The clonotype was recovered from a female donor with breast cancer. Some clones in this sample may be carry-over from other donors' samples.

The chain's CDR3 is CASSFGTSGPYNEQFF. CDR3 in DNA: TGTGCCAGCAGCTTCGGGACTAGCGGACCTTACAATGAGCAGTTCTTC. The rearrangement links TRBV7-2 to TRBJ2-1; 11 nucleotides align to TRBD2. This CDR3 contains 16 residues. The junction had 5 bases not matched to a gene; V was cut back by 3 bases and J by 4 bases. Germline V CDR1 and CDR2: SGHTA, FQGNSA.